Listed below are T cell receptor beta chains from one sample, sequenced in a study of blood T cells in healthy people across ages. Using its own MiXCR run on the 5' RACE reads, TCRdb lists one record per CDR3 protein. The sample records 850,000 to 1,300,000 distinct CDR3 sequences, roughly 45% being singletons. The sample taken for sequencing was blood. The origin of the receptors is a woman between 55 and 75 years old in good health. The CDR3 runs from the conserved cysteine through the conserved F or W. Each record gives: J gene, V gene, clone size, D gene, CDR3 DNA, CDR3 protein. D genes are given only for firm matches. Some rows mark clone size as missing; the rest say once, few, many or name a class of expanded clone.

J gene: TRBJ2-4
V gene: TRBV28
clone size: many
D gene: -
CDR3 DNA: TGTGCCAGCAGTCGAGGACGGACCTTAGCCAAAAACATTCAGTACTTC
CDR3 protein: CASSRGRTLAKNIQYF

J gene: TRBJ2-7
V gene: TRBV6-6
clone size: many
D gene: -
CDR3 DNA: TGTGCCAGCAGTTACCGGTCAGAGCAGTACTTC
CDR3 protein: CASSYRSEQYF

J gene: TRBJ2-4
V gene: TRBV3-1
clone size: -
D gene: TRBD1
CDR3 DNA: TGTGCCAGCAGCCAATACAGGGGGCTTGAGCAGTACTTC
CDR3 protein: CASSQYRGLEQYF

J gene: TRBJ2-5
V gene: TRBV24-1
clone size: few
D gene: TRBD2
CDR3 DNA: TGTGCCACCAACCCGTGCCTGACTAGCGAGGTCCGTGAAGAGACCCAGTACTTC
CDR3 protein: CATNPCLTSEVREETQYF

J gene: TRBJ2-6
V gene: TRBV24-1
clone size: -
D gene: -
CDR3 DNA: TGTGCCACAGGGGCCCCCTCTAGTCCCTCTGGGGCCAACGTCCTGACTTTC
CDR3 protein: CATGAPSSPSGANVLTF

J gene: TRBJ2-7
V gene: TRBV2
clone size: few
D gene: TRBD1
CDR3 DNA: TGTGCCAGCAGAACCGGGACAGGGGAATACGAGCAGTACTTC
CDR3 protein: CASRTGTGEYEQYF

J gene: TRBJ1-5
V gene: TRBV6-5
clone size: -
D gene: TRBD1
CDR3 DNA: TGTGCCAGCAGTCCCAGGACAGGGTATACTAATCAGCCCCAGCATTTT
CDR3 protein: CASSPRTGYTNQPQHF

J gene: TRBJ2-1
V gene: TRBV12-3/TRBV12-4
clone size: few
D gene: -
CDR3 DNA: TGTGCCAGCACCCCAGATCGGCTCAAATACAATGAGCAGTTCTTC
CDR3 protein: CASTPDRLKYNEQFF

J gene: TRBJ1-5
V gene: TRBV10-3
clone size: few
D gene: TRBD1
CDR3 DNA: TGTGCCATCAGTGAGTCTTCCTTGGGACAGGACCTCAGGCCCCAGCATTTT
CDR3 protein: CAISESSLGQDLRPQHF

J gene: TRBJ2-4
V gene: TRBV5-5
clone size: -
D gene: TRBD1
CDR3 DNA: TGTGCCAGCAGCGTAACAGGGGGCCTAGCCAAAAACATTCAGTACTTC
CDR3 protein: CASSVTGGLAKNIQYF

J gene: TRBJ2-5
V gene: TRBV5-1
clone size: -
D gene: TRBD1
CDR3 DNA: TGCGCCAGCAGCCCGGGACAGGGGCCCCAAGAGACCCAGTACTTC
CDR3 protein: CASSPGQGPQETQYF

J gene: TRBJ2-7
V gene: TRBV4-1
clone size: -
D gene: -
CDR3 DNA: TGCGCCAGCAGCGCCGGCCTCTTGAACGAGCAGTACTTC
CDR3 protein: CASSAGLLNEQYF

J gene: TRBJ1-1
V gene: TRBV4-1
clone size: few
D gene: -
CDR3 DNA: TGCGCCAGCAGCCAAGGGGCCGGACAGAAGAACACTGAAGCTTTCTTT
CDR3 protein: CASSQGAGQKNTEAFF

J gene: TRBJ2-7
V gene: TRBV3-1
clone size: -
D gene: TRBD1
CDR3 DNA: TGTGCCAGCAGCCAAGTAAGGGACCTCGGACAGGAATCCTACGAGCAGTACTTC
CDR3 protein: CASSQVRDLGQESYEQYF

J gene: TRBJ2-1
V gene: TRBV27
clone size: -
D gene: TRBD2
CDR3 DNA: TGTGCCAGCAGTTTAGATGGGACTAGCGGGAGCAATGAGCAGTTCTTC
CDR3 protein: CASSLDGTSGSNEQFF

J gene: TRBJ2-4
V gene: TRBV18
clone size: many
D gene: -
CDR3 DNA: TGTGCCAGCTCACGCCGACCAGCCAGGGGAGCCAAAAACATTCAGTACTTC
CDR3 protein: CASSRRPARGAKNIQYF

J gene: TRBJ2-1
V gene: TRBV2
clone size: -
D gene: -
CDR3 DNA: TGTGCCAGCAGCCTAACCCCCCAGGGCAGCTCCTACAATGAGCAGTTCTTC
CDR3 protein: CASSLTPQGSSYNEQFF

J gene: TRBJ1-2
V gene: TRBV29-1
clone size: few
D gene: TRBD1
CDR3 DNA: TGCAGCGTTCGGACAGGGGATGGCTACACCTTC
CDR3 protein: CSVRTGDGYTF